The rows below give T cell receptor beta chains drawn from one sample of a study of blood T cell repertoires in COVID-19. TCRdb keeps only in-frame clones here, not all; method: immunoSEQ multiplex PCR. The sample carries about 240,000 clones, around 90% recorded once. Material: peripheral blood. The receptor set was obtained from a man aged 55 to 69 who had recovered from COVID-19. The CDR3 runs from the conserved cysteine through the conserved F or W. Fields, in order: V gene, J gene, D gene, CDR3 length, clone size, CDR3 DNA, CDR3 protein. A D gene is named only where the DNA matches it firmly. Clone size is stated in some rows and not others, as once, few, many or a class when expanded.

TRBV5-1	TRBJ1-1	-	14	-	TGCGCCAGCAGCCCCGGGGGGGGAGGCACTGAAGCTTTCTTT	CASSPGGGGTEAFF
TRBV5-4	TRBJ1-1	-	14	-	TGTGCCAGCAGCTTGGGGGGAGGGAGCACTGAAGCTTTCTTT	CASSLGGGSTEAFF
TRBV13	TRBJ1-4	-	12	few	TGTGCCAGCAGCCGGGGGAATGAAAAACTGTTTTTT	CASSRGNEKLFF
TRBV3-1/TRBV3-2	TRBJ2-3	-	16	-	TGTGCCAGCAGCCAAGCGTGGACTACCCAAACAGATACGCAGTATTTT	CASSQAWTTQTDTQYF
TRBV5-6	TRBJ1-3	-	14	-	TGTGCCAGCAGCTTGGAACAGGGCGGCAACACCATATATTTT	CASSLEQGGNTIYF
TRBV11-3	TRBJ2-3	-	16	-	TGTGCCAGCAGCCGAGGTGGGGACTTCGGCACAGATACGCAGTATTTT	CASSRGGDFGTDTQYF
TRBV12-3/TRBV12-4	TRBJ1-1	-	13	few	TGTGCCAGCAGTCCCCAGGGTAAGACTGAAGCTTTCTTT	CASSPQGKTEAFF
TRBV6-5	TRBJ1-1	-	15	few	TGTGCCAGCAGTAGACGACAGGAGATGAACACTGAAGCTTTCTTT	CASSRRQEMNTEAFF
TRBV5-1	TRBJ1-1	-	13	-	TGCGCCAGTTCCAGGGGACAGAACACTGAAGCTTTCTTT	CASSRGQNTEAFF
TRBV20-1	TRBJ2-2	-	16	-	TGCAGTGCTAGTGCTTGGCAGATTGGCGGAGCCGGGGAGCTGTTTTTT	CSASAWQIGGAGELFF
TRBV20-1	TRBJ1-5	-	14	once	TGCAGTGCTAGTACAGGACAGAGCAATCAGCCCCAGCATTTT	CSASTGQSNQPQHF
TRBV11-2	TRBJ2-1	TRBD1	16	-	TGTGCCAGCAGAAAAATCTCAGGGGGCAGGGACAATGAGCAGTTCTTC	CASRKISGGRDNEQFF
TRBV5-4	TRBJ2-1	TRBD1	15	few	TGTGCCAGCAGCCCCAGAGGGACAGGGTTCGATGAGCAGTTCTTC	CASSPRGTGFDEQFF
TRBV5-6	TRBJ1-3	TRBD1	16	-	TGTGCCAGCATTGGCCCCGACAGGGGAACTGGAAACACCATATATTTT	CASIGPDRGTGNTIYF
TRBV11-3	TRBJ2-1	-	13	-	TGTGCCAGCAGCTTATTAGTTTTCGGTGAGCAGTTCTTC	CASSLLVFGEQFF
TRBV11-2	TRBJ1-2	-	14	-	TGTGCCAGCAGCCCAAGCACTCCCCCCTATGGCTACACCTTC	CASSPSTPPYGYTF
TRBV5-1	TRBJ2-5	TRBD2	15	-	TGCGCCAGCAGCCGGCGGACTAGCGGGGAAGAGACCCAGTACTTC	CASSRRTSGEETQYF
TRBV7-9	TRBJ1-3	TRBD1	16	-	TGTGCCAGCAGCAGATACCAGGGGGCTGATGGAAACACCATATATTTT	CASSRYQGADGNTIYF
TRBV15	TRBJ2-2	-	17	once	TGTGCCACCAGCCGCCTCGGGGTGGCCCCTTTTACCGGGGAGCTGTTTTTT	CATSRLGVAPFTGELFF
TRBV19	TRBJ2-7	-	15	-	TGTGCCAGTAGTAAGGGGCTAGGGAGGTCCTACGAGCAGTACTTC	CASSKGLGRSYEQYF
TRBV4-2	TRBJ2-1	TRBD2	17	-	TGTGCCAGCAGCCAAGATTACGGGGGGGCGCCCTACAATGAGCAGTTCTTC	CASSQDYGGAPYNEQFF
TRBV5-1	TRBJ1-1	-	15	-	TGCGCCAGCAGCTTGAGTCAGGAGGGAAACACTGAAGCTTTCTTT	CASSLSQEGNTEAFF
TRBV5-1	TRBJ2-2	TRBD1	14	few	TGCGCCAGCAGCTCACAGGGGCACGCCGGGGAGCTGTTTTTT	CASSSQGHAGELFF
TRBV2	TRBJ1-5	TRBD1	16	-	TGTGCCAGCAGTTCCCGGACAGGGGGGGAAGGTCAGCCCCAGCATTTT	CASSSRTGGEGQPQHF
TRBV2	TRBJ2-7	TRBD1	14	-	TGTGCCAGCAAGGGACAGCAAAGCTCCTACGAGCAGTACTTC	CASKGQQSSYEQYF
TRBV7-2	TRBJ2-3	TRBD2	15	-	TGTGCCAGCAGCTTCCTAGCGGGGGGGTTAGATACGCAGTATTTT	CASSFLAGGLDTQYF
TRBV13	TRBJ2-2	-	16	-	TGTGCCAGCAGCTTACAGGGGGAGGCTGACACCGGGGAGCTGTTTTTT	CASSLQGEADTGELFF
TRBV15	TRBJ2-7	-	13	-	TGTGCCACCAGAAGCCCGGGACTGAGCGAGCAGTACTTC	CATRSPGLSEQYF
TRBV5-1	TRBJ1-2	-	15	-	TGCGCCAGCAGCTTGGAGCCAGGGATCGGGTATGGCTACACCTTC	CASSLEPGIGYGYTF
TRBV5-1	TRBJ2-5	TRBD2	16	few	TGCGCCAGCAGCTTGCGGGGGGTGGCGGGGCAAGAGACCCAGTACTTC	CASSLRGVAGQETQYF
TRBV5-6	TRBJ1-5	-	15	-	TGTGCCAGCAGCCTATACGGGACAAACCATCAGCCCCAGCATTTT	CASSLYGTNHQPQHF
TRBV6-1	TRBJ1-5	-	17	few	TGTGCCAGCAGTGAAGTGGGTCGGGGGTATAGCAATCAGCCCCAGCATTTT	CASSEVGRGYSNQPQHF
TRBV5-1	TRBJ2-2	-	18	-	TGCGCCAGCAGCTTGGCCCCAGTAGGAGGATCGAACACCGGGGAGCTGTTTTTT	CASSLAPVGGSNTGELFF
TRBV7-9	TRBJ2-3	-	14	-	TGTGCCAGCAGCCTCGACATCCCCACAGATACGCAGTATTTT	CASSLDIPTDTQYF
TRBV7-8	TRBJ2-7	TRBD2	14	-	TGTGCCAGCAGCTTAGCGCTACTAGCGGGGAGCTCGTACTTC	CASSLALLAGSSYF
TRBV6-2/TRBV6-3	TRBJ2-3	-	15	once	TGTGCCAGCAGTTACCGGCGGCTAGCCTCAGATACGCAGTATTTT	CASSYRRLASDTQYF
TRBV7-6	TRBJ2-2	-	16	-	TGTGCCAGCAGCTTAGCCGTAGGGAGGTTCGCCGGGGAGCTGTTTTTT	CASSLAVGRFAGELFF